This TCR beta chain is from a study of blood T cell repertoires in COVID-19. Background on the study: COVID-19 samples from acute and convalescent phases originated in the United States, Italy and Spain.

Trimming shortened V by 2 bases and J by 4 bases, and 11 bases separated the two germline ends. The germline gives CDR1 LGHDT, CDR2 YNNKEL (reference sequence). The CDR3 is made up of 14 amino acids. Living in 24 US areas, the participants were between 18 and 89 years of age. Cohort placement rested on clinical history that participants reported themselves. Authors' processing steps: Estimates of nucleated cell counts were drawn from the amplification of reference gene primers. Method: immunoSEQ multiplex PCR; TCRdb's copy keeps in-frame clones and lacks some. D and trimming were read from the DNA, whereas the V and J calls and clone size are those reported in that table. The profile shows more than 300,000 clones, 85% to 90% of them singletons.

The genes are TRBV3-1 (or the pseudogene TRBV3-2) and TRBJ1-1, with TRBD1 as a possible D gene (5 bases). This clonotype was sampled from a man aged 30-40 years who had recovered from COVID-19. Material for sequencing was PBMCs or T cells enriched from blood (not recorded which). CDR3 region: CASSQRGSGTEAFF. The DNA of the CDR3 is TGTGCCAGCAGCCAAAGGGGTTCGGGCACTGAAGCTTTCTTT.